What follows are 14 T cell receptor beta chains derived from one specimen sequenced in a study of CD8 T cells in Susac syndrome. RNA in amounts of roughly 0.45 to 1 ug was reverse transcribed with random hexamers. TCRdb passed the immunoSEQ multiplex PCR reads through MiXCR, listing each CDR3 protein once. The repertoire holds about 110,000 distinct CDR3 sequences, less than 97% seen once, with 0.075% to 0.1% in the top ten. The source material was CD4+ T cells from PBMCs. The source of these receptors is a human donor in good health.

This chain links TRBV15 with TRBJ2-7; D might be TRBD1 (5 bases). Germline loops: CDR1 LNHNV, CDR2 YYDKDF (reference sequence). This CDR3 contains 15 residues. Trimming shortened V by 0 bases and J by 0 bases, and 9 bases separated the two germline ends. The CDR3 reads CATSRDRVSSYEQYF. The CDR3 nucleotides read TGTGCCACCAGCAGAGACAGGGTCAGCTCCTACGAGCAGTACTTC. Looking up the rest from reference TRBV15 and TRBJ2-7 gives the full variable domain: DAMVIQNPRYQVTQFGKPVTLSCSQTLNHNVMYWYQQKSSQAPKLLFHYYDKDFNNEADTPDNFQSRRPNTSFCFLDIRSPGLGDTAMYLCATSRDRVSSYEQYFGPGTRLTVT.

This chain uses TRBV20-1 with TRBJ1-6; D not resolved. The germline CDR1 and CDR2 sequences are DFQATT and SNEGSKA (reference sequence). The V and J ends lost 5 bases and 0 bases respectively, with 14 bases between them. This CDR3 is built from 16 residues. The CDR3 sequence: CSAGGGKGSYNSPLHF. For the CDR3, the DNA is TGCAGTGCTGGCGGCGGGAAAGGCTCCTATAATTCACCCCTCCACTTT.

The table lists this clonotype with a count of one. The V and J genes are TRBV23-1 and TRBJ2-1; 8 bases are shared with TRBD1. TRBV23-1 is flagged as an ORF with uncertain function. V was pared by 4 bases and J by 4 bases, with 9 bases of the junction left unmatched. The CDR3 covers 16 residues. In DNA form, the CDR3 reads TGCGCCAGCAGTCTCGAAACCAGGACAGGGTACAATGAGCAGTTCTTC. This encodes CASSLETRTGYNEQFF.

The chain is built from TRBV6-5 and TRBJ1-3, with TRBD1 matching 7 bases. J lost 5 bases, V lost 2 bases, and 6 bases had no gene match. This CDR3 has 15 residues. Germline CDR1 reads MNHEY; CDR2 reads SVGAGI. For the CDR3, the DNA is TGTGCCAGCAGTTACGCAAAGACAGGGCGAAACACCATATATTTT. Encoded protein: CASSYAKTGRNTIYF.

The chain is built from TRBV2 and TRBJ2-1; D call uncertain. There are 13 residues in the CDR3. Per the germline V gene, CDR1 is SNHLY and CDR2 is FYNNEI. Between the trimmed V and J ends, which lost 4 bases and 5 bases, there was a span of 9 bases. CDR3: CASSGEGHNEQFF. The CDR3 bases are TGTGCCAGCAGTGGTGAAGGTCACAATGAGCAGTTCTTC.

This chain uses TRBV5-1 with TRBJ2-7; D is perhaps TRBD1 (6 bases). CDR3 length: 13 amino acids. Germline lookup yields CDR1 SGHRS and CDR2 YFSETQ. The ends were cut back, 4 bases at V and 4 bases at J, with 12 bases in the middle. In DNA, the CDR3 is TGCGCCAGCAGCGGGCAGGGGACGTACGAGCAGTACTTC. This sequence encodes CASSGQGTYEQYF.

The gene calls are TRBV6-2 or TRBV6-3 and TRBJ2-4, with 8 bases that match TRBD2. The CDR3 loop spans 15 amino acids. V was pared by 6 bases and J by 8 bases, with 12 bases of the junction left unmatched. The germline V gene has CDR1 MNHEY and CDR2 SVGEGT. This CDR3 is CASRDGAGADYIQYF. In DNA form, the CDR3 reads TGTGCCAGCAGGGATGGAGCGGGGGCCGATTACATTCAGTACTTC.

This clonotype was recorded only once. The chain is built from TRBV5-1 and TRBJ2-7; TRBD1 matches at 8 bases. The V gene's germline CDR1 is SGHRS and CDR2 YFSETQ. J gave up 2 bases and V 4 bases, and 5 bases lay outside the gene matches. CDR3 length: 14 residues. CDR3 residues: CASSRDRPPYEQYF. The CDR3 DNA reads TGCGCCAGCAGCCGGGACAGGCCTCCCTACGAGCAGTACTTC. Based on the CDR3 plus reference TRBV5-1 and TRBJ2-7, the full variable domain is KAGVTQTPRYLIKTRGQQVTLSCSPISGHRSVSWYQQTPGQGLQFLFEYFSETQRNKGNFPGRFSGRQFSNSRSEMNVSTLELGDSALYLCASSRDRPPYEQYFGPGTRLTVT.

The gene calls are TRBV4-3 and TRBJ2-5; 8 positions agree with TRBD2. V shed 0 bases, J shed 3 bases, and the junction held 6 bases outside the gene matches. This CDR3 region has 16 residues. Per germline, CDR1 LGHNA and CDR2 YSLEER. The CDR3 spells CASSQDRIAGKETQYF. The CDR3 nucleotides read TGCGCCAGCAGCCAAGATCGAATAGCGGGAAAAGAGACCCAGTACTTC.

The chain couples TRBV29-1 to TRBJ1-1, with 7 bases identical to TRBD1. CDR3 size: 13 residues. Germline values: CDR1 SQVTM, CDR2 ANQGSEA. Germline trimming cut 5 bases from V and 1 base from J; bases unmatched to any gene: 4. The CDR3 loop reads CSVNRGRNTEAFF. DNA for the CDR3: TGCAGCGTTAACAGGGGTAGGAACACTGAAGCTTTCTTT.

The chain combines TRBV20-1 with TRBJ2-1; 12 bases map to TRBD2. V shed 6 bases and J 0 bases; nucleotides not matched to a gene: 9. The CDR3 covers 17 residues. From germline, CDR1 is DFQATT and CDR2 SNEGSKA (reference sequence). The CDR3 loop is CSARRLAGGSSYNEQFF. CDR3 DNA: TGCAGTGCGAGGCGTCTAGCGGGGGGGAGCTCCTACAATGAGCAGTTCTTC.

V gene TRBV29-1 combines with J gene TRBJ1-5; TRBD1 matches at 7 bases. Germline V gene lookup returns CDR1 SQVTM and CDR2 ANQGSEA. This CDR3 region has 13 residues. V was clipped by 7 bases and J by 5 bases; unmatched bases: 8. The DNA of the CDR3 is TGCAGCGCTCAGACAGGGAGCCATCAGCCCCAGCATTTT. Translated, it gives CSAQTGSHQPQHF.

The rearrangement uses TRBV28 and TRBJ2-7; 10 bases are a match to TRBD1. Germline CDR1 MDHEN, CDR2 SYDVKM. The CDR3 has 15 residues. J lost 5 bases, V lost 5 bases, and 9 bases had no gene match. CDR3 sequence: CASSTTGTGVHEQYF. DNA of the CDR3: TGTGCCAGCAGTACGACCGGGACAGGGGTCCACGAGCAGTACTTC.

CDR3 in amino acids: CASSYDLKDGDYEQYF. The CDR3 DNA sequence: TGTGCCAGCAGTTACGATTTAAAGGACGGCGACTACGAGCAGTACTTC. The chain carries TRBV6-5 and TRBJ2-7; no firm D call. The germline V gene encodes CDR1 MNHEY and CDR2 SVGAGI. The V gene lost 2 bases and the J gene lost 3 bases, with 17 bases spanning the gap. The CDR3 is 16 residues long.